The 6 T cell receptor beta chains listed next were all sequenced from one sample in a study of T cell repertoires in aging, cancer and after chemotherapy. TRB rearrangements spanning V, D and J were amplified using mixed TRB-A/B primers. TCRdb re-called the multiplex PCR reads through MiXCR, storing one row per CDR3 protein. The sample includes some 10,000 distinct CDR3 sequences, less than 55% of them seen just once. Amplification of TCR beta used genomic DNA extracted from peripheral blood. The sequenced sample consisted of blood. Receptors originate from a human donor in good health.

V is TRBV7-3 and J is TRBJ2-3; 9 bases align to TRBD2. V lost 5 bases, J lost 6 bases, and 9 bases stayed unmatched. This CDR3 has 15 amino acids. Per the germline V gene, CDR1 is SGHTA and CDR2 is FQGTGA. The CDR3 region is CASSERGVLTDTQYF. The CDR3 bases are TGTGCCAGCAGCGAGCGGGGGGTGCTTACGGATACGCAGTATTTT.

The chain combines TRBV12-3 or TRBV12-4 with TRBJ1-1; D is unresolved. This CDR3 spans 13 amino acids. With 6 bases removed from V and 5 bases from J, the gap between germline ends came to 13 bases. The CDR3 DNA follows: TGTGCCAGCAGCTTTGACGGTAGAACTGAAGCTTTCTTT. Protein sequence: CASSFDGRTEAFF.

This clonotype has just a few counts. The rearrangement joins TRBV20-1 to TRBJ2-7; TRBD2 matches 11 bases. With V trimmed by 6 bases and J by 6 bases, 10 bases remained unmatched. The CDR3 is 14 residues long. Germline lookup yields CDR1 DFQATT and CDR2 SNEGSKA (reference sequence). CDR3 DNA sequence: TGCAGTGCCCGAGTGGGGACTAGCGGCGGCGAGCAGTACTTC. As protein: CSARVGTSGGEQYF.

The chain uses TRBV7-2 and TRBJ2-1; D ambiguous. V was cut by 3 bases and J by 7 bases, with 13 bases left in between. CDR1 SGHTA and CDR2 FQGNSA come from the germline V gene. The CDR3 runs to 14 residues. CDR3 nucleotide sequence: TGTGCCAGCAGCTTCTCCCCAGGAATAAATGAGCAGTTCTTC. This codes for CASSFSPGINEQFF.

The V call is TRBV28, the J call TRBJ1-5; maybe TRBD1 (6 bases). CDR3 size: 19 residues. The germline V gene encodes CDR1 MDHEN and CDR2 SYDVKM. V was shortened by 3 bases and J by 1 base, with 22 bases between the two germline ends. The CDR3 here is CASSFPRVEVQGSNQPQHF. The CDR3 nucleotides are TGTGCCAGCAGTTTTCCTCGAGTAGAGGTACAGGGAAGCAATCAGCCCCAGCATTTT.

The chain carries TRBV30 and TRBJ1-6, with D perhaps TRBD1 (5 bases). Germline V CDR1 and CDR2: GTSNPN, SVGIG (reference sequence). The ends were cut back, 5 bases at V and 7 bases at J, with 12 bases in the middle. The CDR3 covers 13 residues. CDR3 DNA sequence: TGTGCCTGGGGGCGGCAGGGCAATTCACCCCTCCACTTT. Translation: CAWGRQGNSPLHF. The variable domain in full, with the rest retrieved from reference TRBV30 and TRBJ1-6, is SQTIHQWPATLVQPVGSPLSLECTVEGTSNPNLYWYRQAAGRGLQLLFYSVGIGQISSEVPQNLSASRPQDRQFILSSKKLLLSDSGFYLCAWGRQGNSPLHFGNGTRLTVT.